This TCR beta chain was sequenced for a study of cytomegalovirus exposure and HLA in healthy donors (TCRdb year 2017). Concerning the study at large: An earlier analysis of under 600 of the donors reported 250 to 300 Gb of sequence data and roughly 110 million unique TCR beta sequences from 150 million to 200 million T cells. An early release covering roughly 640 HLA-typed donors comprised approximately 300 gigabases of sequencing data and approximately 80 million unique TCR sequences. Of the 398 genotyped donors, 65% to 90% fell in the genetic ancestry cluster associated with self-reported Caucasian donors. The aim of the study was to test whether cataloging public T cell receptors could identify signatures of past pathogen exposure. The study used immunosequencing to profile the T cell repertoires of 600 to 850 subjects and linked those repertoires to cytomegalovirus serostatus. Besides the first cohort of 666 subjects, a separate validation cohort made up of roughly 120 different subjects was used. High-throughput TCR immunosequencing, statistical association of individual TCRs with disease status, and machine learning were combined to predict cytomegalovirus infection status. To study patterns of TCR occurrence, a later analysis re-analyzed previously published TCR beta repertoires from around 700 donors and added high-resolution HLA genotyping. In the later analysis, no new phenotypic data were used to find candidate immune exposures; instead, reliance was placed on TCR beta sequences and their occurrence across donors. An earlier analysis of around 640 of the donors used high-throughput TCR beta sequencing to judge whether each TCR beta V gene segment behaved as functional or pseudogenic. Donor age, sex, ethnicity and CMV serostatus were compiled together with the repertoire data. A later genetic analysis took genome-wide SNP genotypes for about 60% of the roughly 670 donors and used that subset as a discovery cohort. Every repertoire in the discovery cohort had been generated on one and the same sequencing platform. HLA typing included class I and class II loci at four-digit resolution. The number of donors typed differed by locus, with about 629-640 for A, B, C, DRB1 and DQB1, more than 500 for DQA1, over 600 for DPA1, and approximately 470 for DPB1. A handful of DR-DQ haplotypes were handled as single units for association and clustering because linkage in the cohort was strong. Among about 370 genotyped donors of the cohort, an average of approximately 200,000 unique TCR beta nucleotide sequences was sequenced per donor, of which roughly 17% were non-productive.

CDR1 SEHNR and CDR2 FQNEAQ were looked up in the germline V gene (reference sequence). The CDR3 has 14 amino acids, counting the end cysteine and phenylalanine. Only the CDR3 DNA is retained, 42 bases long and in frame from the first base. In total, 500 to 700 healthy bone marrow donors made up the cohort. All cohort members were sampled while nominally healthy, although unrecorded immune exposures were likely present. The donor tested CMV seropositive and was one of the 289 seropositive cohort members. A peripheral blood sample was provided by each donor, and peripheral blood mononuclear cells were used for TCR beta sequencing. Genomic DNA extraction from the blood cell samples was performed with the Qiagen DNeasy Blood Extraction Kit. Receptor amplification or capture employed the immunoSEQ multiplex PCR assay. The multiplex PCR relied on a mix of 60 forward primers for TCR Vbeta segments and 13 reverse primers for TCR Jbeta segments. The CDR3 region of rearranged TCR beta genes was amplified from genomic DNA with a multiplex PCR assay. The amplified TCR beta libraries were sequenced on the Illumina HiSeq System as 87-base-pair reads. For the original study's pipeline: In a later analysis, roughly 80 million unique TCR beta chains were counted across the roughly 610 repertoires, and roughly 11 million of these chains were shared by at least two donors. A nearest-neighbor algorithm error-corrected the raw reads and collapsed the reads into unique sequences, merging closely related sequences to remove PCR and sequencing errors. CDR3 sequences were aligned to IMGT reference sequences to assign V, D and J gene segments. For a sequence to be retained, a match of at least six nucleotides to both a V gene segment and a J gene segment was required. Rearrangements were called productive when the CDR3 lacked stop codons and stayed in frame with V and J; all others were non-productive. Following IMGT convention, CDR3 was defined as the stretch from the second conserved V-encoded cysteine to the conserved J-encoded phenylalanine. In an earlier analysis of 500 to 650 of the donors, sequences lacking an unambiguous match to a single V gene segment were excluded. An earlier analysis of several hundred of the donors called V segments functional above 56.7% productive rearrangements and segregating when the between-donor standard deviation exceeded 5%. A statistical classification framework was built for diagnosing cytomegalovirus status from the catalog of TCR beta chain sequences. A later analysis assigned V and J genes by comparing TCR nucleotide sequences with IMGT/GENE-DB human TR gene sequences. In a later analysis, CDR3 sequences and most-parsimonious VDJ recombination scenarios were assigned using the TCRdist pipeline. In a later analysis, every TCR beta chain was defined by the combination of its CDR3 amino acid sequence and its V-gene family, and reads without a unique V-gene family were dropped. In a later analysis, 500 to 700 highly shared, low-generation-probability nucleotide sequences were removed to address suspected cross-contamination and a sequencing artifact. For each public chain, a later analysis derived a clonal expansion index from normalized ranks of inferred template counts within each repertoire. Generation probabilities in a later analysis came from a VDJ recombination model fitted to out-of-frame rearrangements, and those results were checked against IGoR. A later analysis scored TCR-TCR, TCR-HLA and TCR-CMV co-occurrence with hypergeometric tests, applying a repertoire-size bias correction to TCR pairs. False discovery rates were estimated in a later analysis by permuting HLA or CMV assignments 20 times. In a later analysis, co-occurring TCRs were grouped using DBSCAN, with TCRdist sequence similarity added in when clustering inside HLA-allele-positive subsets. Repertoires with fewer than 30,000 or more than 120,000 public chains, plus five repertoires with anomalous nucleotide sharing, were excluded from co-occurrence clustering. TCRdb stores this immuneACCESS table with in-frame sequences only. Part of the clones is absent; in the studies checked, under half of the shortfall reflects unresolved V genes, and no reason is known for the rest. The DNA was the basis for D and trimming; V, J and clone size are from that table. The sample table holds about 170,000 clones, of which 70% to 90% were seen once. The ten largest clones capture roughly 2.5% of the sample.

This clone was counted once. Which antigen it targets is not known. At one boundary the junction diverges from the germline segment, which might be a read error. General study outcomes and caveats: Presence/absence analyses assumed roughly uniform sequencing depth across donors, an assumption that may not hold. A further reported finding was that TCR beta sequences accurately predicted the HLA-A and HLA-B alleles for most subjects in the first cohort. While some public TCRs were present in many individuals, most TCR sequences turned up only very rarely across donors. A total of fewer than 200 TCR beta chains were listed by the study as associated with cytomegalovirus. Correlated functional status among segregating V segments might be attributable to linkage disequilibrium, but an unknown experimental factor could not be ruled out. Three of the identified cytomegalovirus-associated TCR beta chains were confirmed in vitro to be specific for cytomegalovirus antigens. This cohort had only TCR beta chains sequenced, and the lack of alpha or paired-chain data limited which features could be detected. Immune exposure information for the cohort was limited to CMV serostatus. In both the original and validation cohorts, the classifier was reported to diagnose cytomegalovirus status with high specificity and sensitivity. A later analysis found that HLA-associated TCR beta chains were more clonally expanded and had lower generation probabilities than equally common non-associated chains. The earlier analysis of some 560 of the donors excluded approximately 17 rarely observed V segments, including chromosome 9 orphons, because counts were too low. According to the authors, the approach could potentially be generalized to other disease states and immunological phenotypes. When HLA alleles, especially DR and DQ, strongly co-occurred, attributing TCR associations to individual alleles was difficult. An association between a missense DCLRE1C variant and V-gene and J-gene trimming of TCR beta chains was found in a later genetic analysis and replicated in an independent cohort. According to a later analysis, parvovirus B19, influenza, CMV and Epstein-Barr virus appeared linked to several top co-occurrence clusters. According to a later analysis, TCR association rates differed among HLA loci, with DRB1 alleles showing the most associated TCRs and HLA-C alleles showing the fewest. A later genetic analysis reported fewer N-insertions in productive TCRs among donors in an Asian-associated ancestry cluster than the approximately 670-donor mean. HLA typing was unavailable for some donors at each locus, so association tests used only the typed subset. Some IMGT-functional V segments, including TRBV6-2 and TRBV6-3, could not be told apart with the 87-base-pair reads, so those segments were excluded. Most CMV-associated TCR beta chains appeared to be HLA-restricted in a later analysis, and the HLA associations seemed to be driven largely by CMV exposure. In a later analysis, some 17,000 TCR beta sequences were associated with specific HLA alleles at a false discovery rate of 0.05. A cluster of highly shared sequence variants was judged likely to represent a technical artifact of the sequencing pipeline. Broadly in line with IMGT annotations, most TCR beta V segments showed up in productive rearrangements about 90% or about 30% of the time in an earlier analysis of 450 to 600 of the donors.

The sequence was collected from a man aged 25-45 years in good health and CMV-seropositive. The sequence is built from TRBV7-9 and TRBJ1-5, with 7 middle bases fitting TRBD1. Sequenced: PBMCs. DNA sequence: TGTTCCAGCAGCTTCGACAGGGTGGGTCAGCCCCAGCATTTT. It specifies CSSSFDRVGQPQHF.